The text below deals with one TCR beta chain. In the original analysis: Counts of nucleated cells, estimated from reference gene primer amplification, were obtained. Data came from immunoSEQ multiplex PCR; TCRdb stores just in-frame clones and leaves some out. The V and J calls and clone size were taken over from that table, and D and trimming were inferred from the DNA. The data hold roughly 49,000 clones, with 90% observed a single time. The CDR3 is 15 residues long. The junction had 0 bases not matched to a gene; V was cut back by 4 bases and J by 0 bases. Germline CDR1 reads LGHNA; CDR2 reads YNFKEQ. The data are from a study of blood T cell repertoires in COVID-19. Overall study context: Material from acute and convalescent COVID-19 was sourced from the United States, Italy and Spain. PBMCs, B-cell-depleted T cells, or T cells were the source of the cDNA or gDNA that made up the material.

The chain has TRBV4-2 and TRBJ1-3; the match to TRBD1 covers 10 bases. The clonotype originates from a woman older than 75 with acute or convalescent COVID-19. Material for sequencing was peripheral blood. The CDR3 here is CASSRDRGSGNTIYF. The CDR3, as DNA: TGTGCCAGCAGCCGGGACAGGGGCTCTGGAAACACCATATATTTT.